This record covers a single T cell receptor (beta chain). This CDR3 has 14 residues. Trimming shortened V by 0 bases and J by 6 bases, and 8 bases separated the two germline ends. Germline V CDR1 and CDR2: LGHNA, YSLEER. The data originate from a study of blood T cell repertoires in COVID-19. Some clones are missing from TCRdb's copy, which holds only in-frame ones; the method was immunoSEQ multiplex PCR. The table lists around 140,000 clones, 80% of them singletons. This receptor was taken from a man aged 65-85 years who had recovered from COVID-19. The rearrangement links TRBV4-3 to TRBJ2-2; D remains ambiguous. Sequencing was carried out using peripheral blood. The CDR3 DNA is TGCGCCAGCAGCCAAGACAACGGTCCCGGGGAGCTGTTTTTT. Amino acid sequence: CASSQDNGPGELFF.